The rows below give T cell receptor beta chains drawn from one sample of a study of cytomegalovirus exposure and HLA in healthy donors. Repertoires were generated with immunoSEQ multiplex PCR, while TCRdb's copy carries only in-frame clones and drops some. The sample gives about 270,000 clones, 80% to 90% of which show up once; 1% is in the top ten. The specimen sequenced was PBMCs. These receptors all come from a woman in her late teens or twenties in good health and CMV-seronegative. Both conserved end residues are part of each CDR3. Each record gives: CDR3 protein, CDR3 DNA, clone size, V gene, D gene, J gene. D genes are given only for firm matches. Size is stated for part of the rows, as once, few or many counts, or as a class when the clone is expanded.

cdr3_aa: CASSQDFRVERTDTQYF
cdr3_nt: TGCGCCAGCAGCCAAGATTTTAGAGTGGAGAGAACAGATACGCAGTATTTT
clone_size: .
v_call: TRBV4-1
d_call: .
j_call: TRBJ2-3

cdr3_aa: CASSPYPYNEKLFF
cdr3_nt: TGTGCCAGCTCACCTTATCCTTATAATGAAAAACTGTTTTTT
clone_size: .
v_call: TRBV18
d_call: .
j_call: TRBJ1-4

cdr3_aa: CASSGDSVGYTF
cdr3_nt: TGTGCCAGCAGCGGGGACAGTGTTGGCTACACCTTC
clone_size: few
v_call: TRBV5-4
d_call: TRBD1
j_call: TRBJ1-2

cdr3_aa: CSVGTGVGTEAFF
cdr3_nt: TGCAGCGTCGGGACAGGGGTGGGCACTGAAGCTTTCTTT
clone_size: .
v_call: TRBV29-1
d_call: TRBD1
j_call: TRBJ1-1

cdr3_aa: CASSELGPGGTEAFF
cdr3_nt: TGTGCCAGCAGTGAACTAGGCCCCGGGGGGACTGAAGCTTTCTTT
clone_size: .
v_call: TRBV2
d_call: .
j_call: TRBJ1-1

cdr3_aa: CASSLALAGGGGEQFF
cdr3_nt: TGTGCCAGCAGCTTGGCTCTAGCGGGAGGAGGAGGAGAGCAGTTCTTC
clone_size: .
v_call: TRBV5-4
d_call: TRBD2
j_call: TRBJ2-1

cdr3_aa: CASIPPGAGETEQFF
cdr3_nt: TGTGCCAGTATCCCCCCCGGGGCGGGAGAGACTGAGCAGTTCTTC
clone_size: .
v_call: TRBV19
d_call: TRBD2
j_call: TRBJ2-1

cdr3_aa: CASSQWTSGRREETQYF
cdr3_nt: TGCGCCAGCAGCCAATGGACTAGCGGGAGAAGAGAAGAGACCCAGTACTTC
clone_size: .
v_call: TRBV4-1
d_call: TRBD2
j_call: TRBJ2-5

cdr3_aa: CASSLVGTSGYEQYF
cdr3_nt: TGCGCCAGCAGCCTGGTGGGAACTAGCGGATACGAGCAGTACTTC
clone_size: .
v_call: TRBV5-1
d_call: TRBD2
j_call: TRBJ2-7

cdr3_aa: CASSYRAGPYEQYF
cdr3_nt: TGTGCCAGCAGTTACAGAGCGGGGCCCTACGAGCAGTACTTC
clone_size: .
v_call: TRBV6-5
d_call: TRBD2
j_call: TRBJ2-7

cdr3_aa: CASSFRVGDYGYTF
cdr3_nt: TGTGCCAGCAGCTTTCGGGTAGGGGACTATGGCTACACCTTC
clone_size: .
v_call: TRBV5-4
d_call: .
j_call: TRBJ1-2

cdr3_aa: CASSYTQGKMGNTIYF
cdr3_nt: TGTGCCAGCAGCTATACACAGGGGAAGATGGGAAACACCATATATTTT
clone_size: .
v_call: TRBV6-4
d_call: TRBD1
j_call: TRBJ1-3

cdr3_aa: CASSAGQGGKFTDTQYF
cdr3_nt: TGTGCCAGCAGCGCCGGTCAGGGCGGGAAATTCACAGATACGCAGTATTTT
clone_size: .
v_call: TRBV9
d_call: .
j_call: TRBJ2-3

cdr3_aa: CASSSGRAGYTF
cdr3_nt: TGTGCCAGCAGTTCGGGCAGGGCTGGCTACACCTTC
clone_size: few
v_call: TRBV6-5
d_call: .
j_call: TRBJ1-2

cdr3_aa: CASSSPTGAAETQYF
cdr3_nt: TGTGCCAGCTCGTCACCGACAGGGGCGGCAGAGACCCAGTACTTC
clone_size: .
v_call: TRBV18
d_call: TRBD1
j_call: TRBJ2-5

cdr3_aa: CASSLTQDNSPLHF
cdr3_nt: TGTGCCAGCAGTTTAACCCAGGATAATTCACCCCTCCACTTT
clone_size: .
v_call: TRBV28
d_call: .
j_call: TRBJ1-6

cdr3_aa: CASSLSGNTGELFF
cdr3_nt: TGTGCCAGCAGTTTGTCCGGGAACACCGGGGAGCTGTTTTTT
clone_size: once
v_call: TRBV27
d_call: .
j_call: TRBJ2-2